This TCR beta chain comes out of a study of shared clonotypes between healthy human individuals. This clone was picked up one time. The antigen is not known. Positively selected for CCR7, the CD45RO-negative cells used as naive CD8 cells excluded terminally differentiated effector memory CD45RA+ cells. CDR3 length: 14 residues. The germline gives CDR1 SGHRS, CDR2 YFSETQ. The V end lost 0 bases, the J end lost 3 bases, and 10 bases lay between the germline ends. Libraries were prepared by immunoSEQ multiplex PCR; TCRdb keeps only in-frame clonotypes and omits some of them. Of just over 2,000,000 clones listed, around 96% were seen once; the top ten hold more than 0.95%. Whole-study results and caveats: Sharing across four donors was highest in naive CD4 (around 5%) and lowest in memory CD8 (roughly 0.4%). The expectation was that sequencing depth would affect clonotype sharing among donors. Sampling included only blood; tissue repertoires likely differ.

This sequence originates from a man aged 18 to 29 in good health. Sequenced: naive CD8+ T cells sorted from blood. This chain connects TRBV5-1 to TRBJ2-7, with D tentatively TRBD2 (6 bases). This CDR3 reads CASSLVETSYEQYF. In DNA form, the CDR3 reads TGCGCCAGCAGCTTGGTGGAGACTAGCTACGAGCAGTACTTC.